The entry below describes one T cell receptor (beta chain). Its matching antigen is unknown. The data belong to a study of cytomegalovirus exposure and HLA in healthy donors. The study, taken as a whole, reports: As was reported, the classifier diagnosed cytomegalovirus status with high specificity and sensitivity.

The study ran its PCR with 60 Vbeta and 13 Jbeta primers. Here immunoSEQ multiplex PCR was the method, and the copy in TCRdb shows in-frame clones only, minus some. The data show about 140,000 clones, almost 85% seen once. Germline V CDR1 and CDR2: MDHEN, SYDVKM. Germline trimming cut 3 bases from V and 3 bases from J; bases unmatched to any gene: 11. This CDR3 is built from 17 residues. The V and J genes are TRBV28 and TRBJ2-1, with 7 bases that match TRBD2. This sequence originates from a man in his thirties or forties in good health and CMV-seropositive. The sample consisted of PBMCs. CDR3 protein: CASSFLTEAGNYNEQFF. In DNA form, the CDR3 reads TGTGCCAGCAGTTTTCTGACGGAAGCGGGAAACTACAATGAGCAGTTCTTC.